This T cell receptor (beta chain) was obtained from a study of blood T cells in healthy people across ages. The sample holds many counts of this clonotype. The V gene lost 6 bases and the J gene lost 7 bases, with 11 bases spanning the gap. The CDR3 totals 11 residues. Germline lookup yields CDR1 SQVTM and CDR2 ANQGSEA. A J-beta primer mix and a sample-barcoded 5' primer were used in a second PCR of about 7 to 12 cycles. In TCRdb, the 5' RACE reads were re-called with MiXCR into one record per CDR3 protein. Among about 1.6 million distinct CDR3 sequences listed, around 35% were seen once. Sequenced: blood. J is TRBJ2-3 and V is TRBV29-1; TRBD1 or TRBD2 may be the D gene (5 bases each). This receptor was taken from a woman aged 25 to 39 in good health. The CDR3 here is CSVDSGHTQYF. CDR3 bases: TGCAGCGTCGACAGCGGCCATACGCAGTATTTT.